The 21 T cell receptor beta chains given below trace back to one sample, sequenced in a study of CD8 T cells in ankylosing spondylitis. TCRdb used MiXCR to reprocess the 5' RACE reads, holding one entry per CDR3 protein. Here the sample spans under 150,000 distinct CDR3 sequences, roughly 8.3% being singletons. The sequenced sample consisted of synovial fluid, either unsorted or a sorted T cell fraction (not recorded which). The receptors were gathered from a male donor with ankylosing spondylitis.

This clonotype was observed a single time. The chain recombines TRBV27 with TRBJ1-4, with D uncertain. Trimming cost V 8 bases and J 5 bases, with 12 bases left between them. The germline V gene has CDR1 MNHEY and CDR2 SMNVEV (reference sequence). The CDR3 extends over 13 amino acids. CDR3 DNA: TGTGCCAGCTGGCGGGGAGGAAATGAAAAACTGTTTTTT. Translation: CASWRGGNEKLFF.

The V gene is TRBV7-3, the J gene TRBJ1-4, with unresolved D. Germline-derived CDR1 and CDR2 are SGHTA and FQGTGA. V was pared by 5 bases and J by 8 bases, with 9 bases between. This CDR3 spans 12 amino acids. The CDR3 nucleotides read TGTGCCAGCAGCCTCTCCGAGGAAAAACTGTTTTTT. Amino acid sequence: CASSLSEEKLFF.

This clonotype showed up many times. The chain uses TRBV6-2 or TRBV6-3 and TRBJ2-1; TRBD1 aligns across 7 bases. This CDR3 comprises 12 residues. Germline lookup yields CDR1 MNHEY and CDR2 SVGEGT. The V segment lost 6 bases and the J segment 15 bases; nucleotides outside the gene matches: 11. The CDR3 here is CASSRQGESPFF. In nucleotides, the CDR3 is TGTGCCAGCAGCCGACAGGGCGAGTCGCCGTTCTTC.

A few counts support this clonotype. The chain joins TRBV6-1 to TRBJ1-2, with D possibly TRBD1 on 5 matching bases. Germline loops: CDR1 MNHNS, CDR2 SASEGT. This CDR3 region has 15 residues. Trimming cost V 4 bases and J 7 bases, with 19 bases left between them. Here the CDR3 reads CASSARGTYSRGYTF. Here the CDR3 DNA reads TGTGCCAGCAGTGCAAGAGGGACTTATTCCCGTGGCTACACCTTC.

This clonotype was picked up many times. The chain couples TRBV20-1 to TRBJ2-2; the D is unclear. The germline V gene has CDR1 DFQATT and CDR2 SNEGSKA (reference sequence). The ends were cut back, 0 bases at V and 5 bases at J, with 10 bases in the middle. The CDR3 length is 14 residues. Here the CDR3 reads CSARDIGVTGELFF. In DNA, the CDR3 is TGCAGTGCTAGAGATATAGGAGTGACCGGGGAGCTGTTTTTT.

This clonotype was seen many times. V usage is TRBV7-9 and J usage is TRBJ1-4; 7 bases line up with TRBD1. Germline V gene sequence: CDR1 SEHNR, CDR2 FQNEAQ (reference sequence). There are 15 residues in the CDR3. V was pared by 8 bases and J by 5 bases, with 11 bases of the junction left unmatched. The CDR3 loop is CASVLFGTENEKLFF. DNA for the CDR3: TGTGCCAGCGTTCTCTTCGGGACAGAAAATGAAAAACTGTTTTTT.

Ten or more counts support this clonotype. The chain links TRBV11-2 to TRBJ1-3; 7 bases are a match to TRBD1. CDR3 length: 14 amino acids. Trimming cost V 3 bases and J 6 bases; bases outside gene matches: 5. Germline CDR1 is SGHAT and CDR2 is FQNNGV. The CDR3 DNA reads TGTGCCAGCAGCTTCGGCGACAGGGTAAACACCATATATTTT. It yields the protein CASSFGDRVNTIYF.

This clonotype was detected a few times. The rearrangement joins TRBV2 to TRBJ2-7; D might be TRBD2 (6 bases). Looked up from germline, CDR1 is SNHLY and CDR2 is FYNNEI. This CDR3 region has 11 residues. V was cut by 3 bases and J by 8 bases, with 8 bases left in between. CDR3 protein: CASSEEGQQYF. The CDR3 DNA sequence: TGTGCCAGCAGTGAGGAGGGCCAGCAGTACTTC.

Ten or more counts support this clonotype. This chain joins TRBV12-3 or TRBV12-4 and TRBJ2-2; D ambiguous. Trimming took 5 bases from V and 5 from J, leaving 15 bases between them. This CDR3 is 15 amino acids long. CDR3 residues: CASSPQVFATGELFF. Written as DNA, the CDR3 is TGTGCCAGCAGTCCCCAGGTATTTGCGACCGGGGAGCTGTTTTTT.

This clonotype was seen a handful of times. The chain couples TRBV6-2 or TRBV6-3 to TRBJ2-2, with D possibly TRBD2 on 5 matching bases. There are 13 residues in the CDR3. Trimming removed 10 bases at V and 5 bases at J, with 14 bases between. The germline V gene has CDR1 MNHEY and CDR2 SVGEGT. The CDR3 nucleotides read TGTGCCAACCGGGATAGCCTAACCGGGGAGCTGTTTTTT. This translates into CANRDSLTGELFF.

This chain joins TRBV7-9 and TRBJ1-1; 10 bases fit TRBD1. J gave up 5 bases and V 4 bases, and 4 bases lay outside the gene matches. Per the germline V gene, CDR1 is SEHNR and CDR2 is FQNEAQ (reference sequence). The CDR3 has 14 amino acids. CDR3 nucleotides: TGTGCCAGCAGCTACTGGACAGGGGGGACTGAAGCTTTCTTT. Translated: CASSYWTGGTEAFF.

This clonotype was seen only a few times. The chain is built from TRBV5-5 and TRBJ1-2; 7 nucleotides agree with TRBD1. Germline CDR1 and CDR2: SGHKS and YYEKEE (reference sequence). The CDR3 is 15 amino acids. Trimming removed 0 bases from V and 7 bases from J; junction bases left unmatched: 9. The CDR3 nucleotides read TGTGCCAGCAGCTTGGCCTGGGGGACAGAAGCTGGCTACACCTTC. It encodes CASSLAWGTEAGYTF. The variable domain in full, completed from reference TRBV5-5 and TRBJ1-2, reads DAGVTQSPTHLIKTRGQQVTLRCSPISGHKSVSWYQQVLGQGPQFIFQYYEKEERGRGNFPDRFSARQFPNYSSELNVNALLLGDSALYLCASSLAWGTEAGYTFGSGTRLTVV.

This clonotype was seen ten or more times. The chain has TRBV2 and TRBJ1-3; 9 bases are shared with TRBD1. The V and J ends lost 6 bases and 7 bases, in that order; junction bases with no gene match: 13. This CDR3 spans 16 amino acids. Germline V CDR1 and CDR2: SNHLY, FYNNEI. The CDR3 DNA follows: TGTGCCAGCAGGCCTTCCCTGGGACAGGGCGTGAACACCATATATTTT. This encodes CASRPSLGQGVNTIYF.

The V gene is TRBV7-9, the J gene TRBJ1-3; perhaps TRBD1 as D (5 bases). V was cut by 6 bases and J by 0 bases, with 12 bases left in between. The CDR3 contains 15 residues. The germline V gene encodes CDR1 SEHNR and CDR2 FQNEAQ (reference sequence). The DNA of the CDR3 is TGTGCCAGCAGTCAGTCCGGGACCTCTGGAAACACCATATATTTT. It codes for CASSQSGTSGNTIYF.

This chain uses TRBV18 with TRBJ2-5; D uncertain. CDR3 length: 12 residues. V gave up 0 bases and J gave up 6 bases, with 5 bases separating them. Germline lookup yields CDR1 KGHSH and CDR2 LQKENI. CDR3 amino acids: CASSPPRQTQYF. In DNA form, the CDR3 reads TGTGCCAGCTCACCACCGCGGCAGACCCAGTACTTC. Variable domain in full (rest from reference TRBV18 and TRBJ2-5): NAGVMQNPRHLVRRRGQEARLRCSPMKGHSHVYWYRQLPEEGLKFMVYLQKENIIDESGMPKERFSAEFPKEGPSILRIQQVVRGDSAAYFCASSPPRQTQYFGPGTRLLVL.

The chain is built from TRBV15 and TRBJ1-6; D is unclear. The CDR3 is 13 amino acids. Germline assignment: CDR1 LNHNV and CDR2 YYDKDF (reference sequence). Trimming removed 0 bases at V and 11 bases at J, with 8 bases between. The CDR3 DNA follows: TGTGCCACCAGCAGAGAGTGGGGTACACCCCTCCACTTT. This gives the protein CATSREWGTPLHF.

This clonotype was detected ten times or more. Without the conserved terminal phenylalanine or tryptophan, this CDR3 likely stems from a read error. Because the CDR3's place on the DNA is in doubt, the DNA is left out and the CDR3 is given as listed by TCRdb. The rearrangement links TRBV29-1 to TRBJ1-2; TRBD1 is the table's D call and was not checked against the DNA. Including both end residues, the CDR3 is 10 amino acids long. CDR1 is SQVTM, CDR2 ANQGSEA, per germline. CDR3 in amino acids: CSVERQGYPE.

In this sample, this clonotype turned up many times. The chain carries TRBV20-1 and TRBJ2-7; no clear D. The CDR3 is 11 residues long. Germline CDR1 reads DFQATT; CDR2 reads SNEGSKA (reference sequence). V dropped 6 bases and J dropped 7 bases, with 13 bases sitting between them. CDR3 nucleotide sequence: TGCAGTGCCCCGGACCCCTCAGAGCAGTACTTC. Encoded protein: CSAPDPSEQYF.

This clonotype occurred many times. The chain couples TRBV7-9 to TRBJ2-4; the D is unclear. With 3 bases removed from V and 9 bases from J, the gap between germline ends came to 15 bases. Looked up from germline, CDR1 is SEHNR and CDR2 is FQNEAQ (reference sequence). The CDR3 totals 14 residues. CDR3 DNA sequence: TGTGCCAGCAGCTTCGAGTGCCTACAATGCATTCAGTACTTC. Its protein is CASSFECLQCIQYF.

This clonotype was found a few times. The chain has TRBV20-1 and TRBJ2-2; possibly TRBD1 for D (7 bases). This CDR3 comprises 14 residues. Trimming pared 3 bases from V and 6 bases from J, leaving 14 bases between. The germline CDR1 and CDR2 sequences are DFQATT and SNEGSKA (reference sequence). CDR3 nucleotide sequence: TGCAGTGCTAGGCAGGGGGGTAACGCCGGGGAGCTGTTTTTT. Translating gives CSARQGGNAGELFF.

This clonotype has ten or more counts. This chain links TRBV6-5 with TRBJ1-6, with D perhaps TRBD1 (6 bases). Deletions cut 0 bases from V and 6 bases from J, with 18 bases between. The CDR3 totals 18 residues. Germline assignment: CDR1 MNHEY and CDR2 SVGAGI. CDR3 coding DNA: TGTGCCAGCAGTTACTCGATACCCCTGGCAGGGGCTAATTCACCCCTCCACTTT. Translating it yields CASSYSIPLAGANSPLHF.